The clone carrying this TCR beta chain was picked up a small number of times. Its specificity is not known. TCRdb recomputed calls from the 5' RACE reads with MiXCR, one row per CDR3 protein. Of just over 400,000 distinct CDR3 sequences in the sample, less than 25% were seen once. The sample comes from a study of T-cell memory formation after mild COVID-19. The wider study: TCR clusters mostly belonged to single donors. Whole-study findings and limits: Among CD4+ contracting clones, most were CM and EM, and CD8+ ones EMRA. Some responding clones appeared in pre-infection memory, suggesting cross-reactive memory joined. Clones shrinking from day 15 to 85 showed even CD4/CD8 mixes; later expanders tilted CD4+.

This clonotype was sampled from an adult woman who had mild COVID-19 (a few samples of this study predate the infection). Cell type and time point are not known. The sample consisted of PBMCs or a T cell subset sorted from them (not recorded which).

The CDR3 bases are TGTGCCAGCAGCCTCGCGGGGAACCCAGAGACCCAGTACTTC. It encodes CASSLAGNPETQYF. The chain carries TRBV5-6 and TRBJ2-5; D is possibly TRBD2 (6 bases). The CDR3 loop spans 14 amino acids. Trimming pared 4 bases from V and 4 bases from J, leaving 14 bases between. Germline CDR1 reads SGHDT; CDR2 reads YYEEEE.